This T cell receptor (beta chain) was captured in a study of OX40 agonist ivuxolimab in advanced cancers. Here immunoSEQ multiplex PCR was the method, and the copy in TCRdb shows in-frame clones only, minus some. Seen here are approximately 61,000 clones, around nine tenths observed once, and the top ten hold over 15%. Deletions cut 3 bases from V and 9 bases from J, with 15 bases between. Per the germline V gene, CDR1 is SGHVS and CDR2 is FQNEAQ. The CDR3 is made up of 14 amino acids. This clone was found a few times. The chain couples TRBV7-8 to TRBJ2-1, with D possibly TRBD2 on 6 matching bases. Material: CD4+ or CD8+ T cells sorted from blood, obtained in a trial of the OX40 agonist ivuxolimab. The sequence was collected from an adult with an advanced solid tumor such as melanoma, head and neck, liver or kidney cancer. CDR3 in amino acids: CASSFTGSSGEQFF. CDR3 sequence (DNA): TGTGCCAGCAGCTTTACCGGGAGTAGCGGTGAGCAGTTCTTC.